A single sample gave rise to the 3 T cell receptor beta chains below, sequenced in a study of T-cell memory formation after mild COVID-19. In TCRdb, the 5' RACE reads were re-called with MiXCR into one record per CDR3 protein. The data hold 550,000 to 700,000 distinct CDR3 sequences, with 15% to 20% observed a single time. The sample consisted of PBMCs or a T cell subset sorted from them (not recorded which). Receptors originate from an adult woman who had mild COVID-19 (a few samples of this study predate the infection). Cell type and time point are not known.

This clonotype was recorded a few times. The gene calls are TRBV29-1 and TRBJ2-1, with D unresolved. There are 11 residues in the CDR3. Per the germline V gene, CDR1 is SQVTM and CDR2 is ANQGSEA. The V gene lost 2 bases and the J gene lost 8 bases, with 7 bases spanning the gap. The CDR3 sequence is CSVEMWDEQFF. The CDR3 coding sequence is TGCAGCGTTGAAATGTGGGATGAGCAGTTCTTC.

V gene TRBV6-5 combines with J gene TRBJ2-1; D remains ambiguous. V was pared by 4 bases and J by 3 bases, with 10 bases between. The CDR3 is 14 amino acids. CDR1 MNHEY and CDR2 SVGAGI come from the germline V gene. The DNA for the CDR3 is TGTGCCAGCAGTTCACGAAGGCACTACAATGAGCAGTTCTTC. It translates to CASSSRRHYNEQFF.

A few counts support this clonotype. The V gene is TRBV5-1, the J gene TRBJ2-2; D is unresolved. Between the trimmed V and J ends, which lost 0 bases and 5 bases, there was a span of 5 bases. CDR3 length: 13 residues. CDR1 is SGHRS, CDR2 YFSETQ, per germline. In DNA, the CDR3 is TGCGCCAGCAGCTTGGACGTGACCGGGGAGCTGTTTTTT. Its protein product is CASSLDVTGELFF.